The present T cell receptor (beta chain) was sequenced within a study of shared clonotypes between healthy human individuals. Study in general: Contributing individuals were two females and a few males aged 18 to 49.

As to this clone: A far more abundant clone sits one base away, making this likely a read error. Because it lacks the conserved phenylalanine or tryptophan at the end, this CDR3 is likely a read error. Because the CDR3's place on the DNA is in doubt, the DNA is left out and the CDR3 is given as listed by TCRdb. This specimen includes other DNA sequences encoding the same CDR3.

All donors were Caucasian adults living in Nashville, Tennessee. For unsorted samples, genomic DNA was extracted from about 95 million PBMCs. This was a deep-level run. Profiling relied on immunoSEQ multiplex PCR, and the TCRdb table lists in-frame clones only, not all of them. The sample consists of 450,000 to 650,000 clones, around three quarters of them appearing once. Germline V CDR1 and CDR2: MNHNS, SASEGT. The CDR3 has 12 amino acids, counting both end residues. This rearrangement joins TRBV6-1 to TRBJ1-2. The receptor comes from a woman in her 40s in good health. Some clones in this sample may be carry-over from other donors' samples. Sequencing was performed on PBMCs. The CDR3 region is CASSEAQRVFLL.